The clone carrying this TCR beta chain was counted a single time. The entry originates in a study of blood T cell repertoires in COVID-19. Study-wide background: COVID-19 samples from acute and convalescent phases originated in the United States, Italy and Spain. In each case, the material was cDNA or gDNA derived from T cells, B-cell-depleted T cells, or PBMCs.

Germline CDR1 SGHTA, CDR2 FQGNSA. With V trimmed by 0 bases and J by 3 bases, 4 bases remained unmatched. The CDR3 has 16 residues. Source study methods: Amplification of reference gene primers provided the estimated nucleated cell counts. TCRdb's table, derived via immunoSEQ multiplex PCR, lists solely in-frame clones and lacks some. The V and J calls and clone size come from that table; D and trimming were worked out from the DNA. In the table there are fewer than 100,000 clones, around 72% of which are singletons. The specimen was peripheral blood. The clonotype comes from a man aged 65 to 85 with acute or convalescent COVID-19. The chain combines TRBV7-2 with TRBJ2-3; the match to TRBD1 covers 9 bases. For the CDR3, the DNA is TGTGCCAGCAGCTTAGCGCGGACAGGGGCGACAGATACGCAGTATTTT. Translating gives CASSLARTGATDTQYF.